A selection of T cell receptor beta chains follows, all from one sample in a study of blood T cells in healthy people across ages. Each CDR3 protein gets one entry after TCRdb re-called the 5' RACE reads with MiXCR. The table records 1,800,000 or so distinct CDR3 sequences, roughly 43% of them present only once. The sequenced sample was blood. Every receptor here comes from a human donor in good health. The CDR3 runs from the conserved cysteine through the conserved F or W. The order of the fields is V gene, J gene, D gene, CDR3 length, clone size, CDR3 DNA, CDR3 protein. The D gene is left open where the match is weak. Expanded clones are given a class, and other clones once, few, many or no size at all.

TRBV28	TRBJ2-3	TRBD2	18	NA	TGTGCCAGCAGTTTATGGACTAGCGGGGGAATAAGCACAGATACGCAGTATTTT	CASSLWTSGGISTDTQYF
TRBV4-3	TRBJ2-3	TRBD2	19	NA	TGCGCCAGCAGCCAAGATGTAGCGGGGAAGGTGAAGATTACAGATACGCAGTATTTT	CASSQDVAGKVKITDTQYF
TRBV28	TRBJ2-7	NA	12	NA	TGTGCCAGCAGTTGGACGGAATACGAGCAGTACTTC	CASSWTEYEQYF
TRBV7-9	TRBJ1-2	NA	16	few	TGTGCCAGCAGCTTAGATTTGGGGGAGGCCTACTATGGCTACACCTTC	CASSLDLGEAYYGYTF
TRBV12-3/TRBV12-4	TRBJ2-2	NA	12	NA	TGTGCCGGCAGGCCACAGGGCATGGAGCTGTTTTTT	CAGRPQGMELFF
TRBV7-2	TRBJ2-5	TRBD2	17	NA	TGTGCCAGCAGCTTAATGGCTAGCGGGGGTGGTCAAGAGACCCAGTACTTC	CASSLMASGGGQETQYF
TRBV6-2/TRBV6-3	TRBJ1-1	TRBD1	17	once	TGTGCCAGCAGTTACTCCCCCCAGACAGGGAGGAACACTGAAGCTTTCTTT	CASSYSPQTGRNTEAFF
TRBV7-2	TRBJ1-1	NA	15	NA	TGTGCCAGCAGCTTAGAAGTATTGGGCAGGCAAGGAGCTTTCTTT	CASSLEVLGRQGAFF
TRBV29-1	TRBJ2-7	NA	11	few	TGCAGCGTTGAAGATTGGGACCGGCAGTACTTC	CSVEDWDRQYF
TRBV12-3/TRBV12-4	TRBJ2-7	TRBD2	15	NA	TGTGCCAGCAGTTTACTTGGTAGCGGGGTCTACGAGCAGTACTTC	CASSLLGSGVYEQYF
TRBV15	TRBJ2-1	NA	14	NA	TGTGCCACCAGCAGATCCGGGGTTCACAATGAGCAGTTCTTC	CATSRSGVHNEQFF
TRBV16	TRBJ2-3	NA	11	NA	TGTGCCAACCAGCGAACAGATACGCAGTATTTT	CANQRTDTQYF
TRBV6-2/TRBV6-3	TRBJ2-1	NA	12	NA	TGTGCCAGCAGTTACGGGTCCGGGGTGGGGTTCTTC	CASSYGSGVGFF
TRBV7-2	TRBJ1-5	NA	18	NA	TGTGCCAGCAGCTTAAAGGGAGGGGGGGATTATAGCAATCAGCCCCAGCATTTT	CASSLKGGGDYSNQPQHF
TRBV27	TRBJ2-2	TRBD1	19	few	TGTGCCAGCAGAGGAATCGACAGGGGGCAGTTTCGAGTCACCGGGGAGCTGTTTTTT	CASRGIDRGQFRVTGELFF
TRBV7-2	TRBJ1-2	NA	17	NA	TGTGCCAGCAGCACACGGCATGGATACGGGTGGAACTATGGCTACACCTTC	CASSTRHGYGWNYGYTF
TRBV4-1	TRBJ2-5	TRBD1	14	NA	TGCGCCAGCAGCCAAACAGGGGTCCAAGAGACCCAGTACTTC	CASSQTGVQETQYF
TRBV12-5	TRBJ2-4	NA	13	NA	TGTGCTAGTGGCGGGGGACGGTCCTATGAGCAGTACTTC	CASGGGRSYEQYF
TRBV6-2/TRBV6-3	TRBJ2-1	NA	13	few	TGTGCCAGCAGTTACTTACCATACAATGAGCAGTTCTTC	CASSYLPYNEQFF
TRBV29-1	TRBJ2-1	NA	13	few	TGCAGCGTCTCACAACGGCCTTACAATGAGCAGTTCTTC	CSVSQRPYNEQFF
TRBV9	TRBJ2-1	NA	16	few	TGTGCCAGCAGCGTAGGGGACGGGACGGACTACAATGAGCAGTTCTTC	CASSVGDGTDYNEQFF
TRBV20-1	TRBJ2-3	NA	14	few	TGCAGTGCTAGAGCGAGTACAGTGTATTCTACGCAGTATTTT	CSARASTVYSTQYF
TRBV5-1	TRBJ2-1	TRBD2	16	NA	TGCGCCAGCAGCCGGGAGGGGGAACAGCCCATCAATGAGCAGTTCTTC	CASSREGEQPINEQFF
TRBV29-1	TRBJ1-5	NA	12	NA	TGCAGCGTTGCCGACGGTGGACAGCCCCAGCATTTT	CSVADGGQPQHF
TRBV12-3/TRBV12-4	TRBJ2-5	NA	15	few	TGTGCCAGCAACTCAAGAGGGAGACTACAAGAGACCCAGTACTTC	CASNSRGRLQETQYF
TRBV4-3	TRBJ2-6	NA	15	NA	TGCGCCAGCAGCCAGTTAGGGACTGGGGCCAACGTCCTGACTTTC	CASSQLGTGANVLTF
TRBV9	TRBJ1-6	NA	13	many	TGTGCCAGCAGCCTGGACAGAGATTCACCCCTCCACTTT	CASSLDRDSPLHF
TRBV10-3	TRBJ2-3	NA	17	NA	TGTGCCATCAGTGACTCCGGACGGCTTGAAGGCACAGATACGCAGTATTTT	CAISDSGRLEGTDTQYF
TRBV4-3	TRBJ1-6	NA	14	few	TGCGCCAGCAGCCATCTACAGCCGAATTCACCCCTCCACTTT	CASSHLQPNSPLHF
TRBV4-3	TRBJ1-2	NA	12	NA	TGCGCCAGCAGCCAAGAGGGAAATGGCTACACCTTC	CASSQEGNGYTF